A selection of T cell receptor beta chains follows, all from one sample in a study of T cell changes during pregnancy in multiple sclerosis. The table came from immunoSEQ multiplex PCR; TCRdb's copy has only in-frame clones and leaves some out. The sample lists some 56,000 clones; approximately 92% were seen once. The source was CD4+ T cells from peripheral blood mononuclear cells, collected after pregnancy. Every receptor here comes from a female donor with multiple sclerosis, enrolled in a pregnancy study. CDR3s include the opening cysteine and the closing phenylalanine or tryptophan. The order of the fields is D gene, V gene, J gene, CDR3 length, clone size, CDR3 protein, CDR3 DNA. The D gene is left open where the match is weak. Clone size is given for some rows only: seen once, a few or many times, or a class if the clone is expanded.

d_gene: -
v_gene: TRBV5-6
j_gene: TRBJ1-4
len: 14
abundance: -
CDR3aa: CASSFSGYYEKLFF
CDR3nt: TGTGCCAGCAGCTTTTCGGGGTATTATGAAAAACTGTTTTTT

d_gene: -
v_gene: TRBV7-9
j_gene: TRBJ2-3
len: 11
abundance: -
CDR3aa: CASTSSDTQYF
CDR3nt: TGTGCCAGCACCTCCTCGGATACGCAGTATTTT

d_gene: -
v_gene: TRBV9
j_gene: TRBJ2-7
len: 14
abundance: -
CDR3aa: CASSVESRGGEQYF
CDR3nt: TGTGCCAGCAGCGTAGAGTCCAGGGGTGGCGAGCAGTACTTC

d_gene: TRBD2
v_gene: TRBV5-1
j_gene: TRBJ2-5
len: 15
abundance: -
CDR3aa: CASSLAGELQETQYF
CDR3nt: TGCGCCAGCAGCTTAGCGGGAGAACTCCAAGAGACCCAGTACTTC

d_gene: -
v_gene: TRBV2
j_gene: TRBJ1-2
len: 17
abundance: -
CDR3aa: CASSERGLWEGNYGYTF
CDR3nt: TGTGCCAGCAGTGAACGGGGGCTGTGGGAGGGGAACTATGGCTACACCTTC

d_gene: TRBD1
v_gene: TRBV2
j_gene: TRBJ1-2
len: 13
abundance: once
CDR3aa: CASRGQVVYGYTF
CDR3nt: TGTGCCAGCAGAGGACAGGTTGTGTATGGCTACACCTTC

d_gene: TRBD2
v_gene: TRBV7-2
j_gene: TRBJ2-7
len: 16
abundance: -
CDR3aa: CASRDRTSGLSYEQYF
CDR3nt: TGTGCCAGCAGAGATCGGACTAGCGGGCTGTCCTACGAGCAGTACTTC

d_gene: -
v_gene: TRBV5-6
j_gene: TRBJ1-4
len: 15
abundance: -
CDR3aa: CASSLGQLLNEKLFF
CDR3nt: TGTGCCAGCAGCTTAGGACAGCTATTGAATGAAAAACTGTTTTTT

d_gene: -
v_gene: TRBV5-1
j_gene: TRBJ2-1
len: 13
abundance: -
CDR3aa: CASRVGRMNEQFF
CDR3nt: TGCGCCAGCCGGGTGGGGAGAATGAATGAGCAGTTCTTC

d_gene: -
v_gene: TRBV7-2
j_gene: TRBJ1-3
len: 14
abundance: once
CDR3aa: CASSLDRVGNTIYF
CDR3nt: TGTGCCAGCAGCTTAGACAGGGTAGGAAACACCATATATTTT

d_gene: -
v_gene: TRBV2
j_gene: TRBJ1-2
len: 15
abundance: -
CDR3aa: CASMAPLSSNYGYTF
CDR3nt: TGTGCCAGCATGGCCCCACTATCCTCTAACTATGGCTACACCTTC

d_gene: TRBD2
v_gene: TRBV9
j_gene: TRBJ2-5
len: 14
abundance: once
CDR3aa: CASSPRGFQETQYF
CDR3nt: TGTGCCAGCAGCCCGCGGGGGTTTCAAGAGACCCAGTACTTC

d_gene: -
v_gene: TRBV28
j_gene: TRBJ1-4
len: 15
abundance: -
CDR3aa: CASSLGGVAVEKLFF
CDR3nt: TGTGCCAGCAGTCTGGGGGGAGTCGCGGTTGAAAAACTGTTTTTT

d_gene: -
v_gene: TRBV7-3
j_gene: TRBJ2-7
len: 14
abundance: -
CDR3aa: CASSPTPGSYEQYF
CDR3nt: TGTGCCAGCAGCCCGACGCCGGGCTCCTACGAGCAGTACTTC

d_gene: -
v_gene: TRBV7-9
j_gene: TRBJ1-3
len: 16
abundance: -
CDR3aa: CASSTQGWGLKNTIYF
CDR3nt: TGTGCCAGCAGCACCCAGGGTTGGGGGCTTAAAAACACCATATATTTT

d_gene: -
v_gene: TRBV19
j_gene: TRBJ2-7
len: 15
abundance: -
CDR3aa: CASSVQGGPLYEQYF
CDR3nt: TGTGCCAGTAGTGTACAGGGAGGGCCTCTCTACGAGCAGTACTTC

d_gene: -
v_gene: TRBV9
j_gene: TRBJ2-7
len: 14
abundance: -
CDR3aa: CASSPPGPPYEQYF
CDR3nt: TGTGCCAGCAGCCCCCCAGGGCCCCCCTACGAGCAGTACTTC

d_gene: TRBD2
v_gene: TRBV6-4
j_gene: TRBJ2-1
len: 18
abundance: few
CDR3aa: CASSVLPAGALSYNEQFF
CDR3nt: TGTGCCAGCAGTGTCCTACCAGCGGGGGCCCTCTCCTACAATGAGCAGTTCTTC

d_gene: TRBD1
v_gene: TRBV7-8
j_gene: TRBJ1-6
len: 14
abundance: -
CDR3aa: CASSSTGANSPLHF
CDR3nt: TGTGCCAGCAGCTCGACAGGGGCTAATTCACCCCTCCACTTT

d_gene: -
v_gene: TRBV5-1
j_gene: TRBJ1-1
len: 13
abundance: -
CDR3aa: CASSLDSNTEAFF
CDR3nt: TGCGCCAGCAGCTTGGACTCGAACACTGAAGCTTTCTTT

d_gene: -
v_gene: TRBV18
j_gene: TRBJ2-2
len: 16
abundance: -
CDR3aa: CASSLQGMPNNGELFF
CDR3nt: TGTGCCAGCTCATTACAGGGAATGCCCAACAACGGGGAGCTGTTTTTT

d_gene: -
v_gene: TRBV30
j_gene: TRBJ1-1
len: 14
abundance: few
CDR3aa: CAWSAHRGNTEAFF
CDR3nt: TGTGCCTGGAGTGCCCACCGGGGGAACACTGAAGCTTTCTTT

d_gene: -
v_gene: TRBV9
j_gene: TRBJ2-7
len: 14
abundance: once
CDR3aa: CASSVVATDGEQYF
CDR3nt: TGTGCCAGCAGCGTAGTGGCGACCGACGGGGAGCAGTACTTC

d_gene: -
v_gene: TRBV20-1
j_gene: TRBJ1-5
len: 11
abundance: -
CDR3aa: CSAVDRAARHF
CDR3nt: TGCAGTGCCGTCGACCGCGCGGCCCGACATTTT

d_gene: -
v_gene: TRBV6-5
j_gene: TRBJ2-7
len: 11
abundance: -
CDR3aa: CASSQGREQYF
CDR3nt: TGTGCCAGCAGTCAGGGCCGCGAGCAGTACTTC

d_gene: TRBD1
v_gene: TRBV11-1
j_gene: TRBJ1-1
len: 14
abundance: -
CDR3aa: CASSSGQGYTEAFF
CDR3nt: TGTGCCAGCAGCAGTGGACAGGGGTACACTGAAGCTTTCTTT

d_gene: -
v_gene: TRBV6-6
j_gene: TRBJ1-1
len: 15
abundance: -
CDR3aa: CASSSPGQRNTEAFF
CDR3nt: TGTGCCAGCAGTTCCCCGGGACAAAGGAACACTGAAGCTTTCTTT

d_gene: -
v_gene: TRBV9
j_gene: TRBJ2-1
len: 17
abundance: -
CDR3aa: CASSVALQGTGQDEQFF
CDR3nt: TGTGCCAGCAGCGTAGCATTGCAGGGGACGGGACAAGATGAGCAGTTCTTC

d_gene: -
v_gene: TRBV4-3
j_gene: TRBJ1-3
len: 17
abundance: -
CDR3aa: CASSQDPRGGAGNTIYF
CDR3nt: TGCGCCAGCAGCCAAGATCCAAGGGGGGGGGCTGGAAACACCATATATTTT

d_gene: -
v_gene: TRBV5-6
j_gene: TRBJ1-5
len: 16
abundance: -
CDR3aa: CASSLYSDRRDQPQHF
CDR3nt: TGTGCCAGCAGCTTATACTCAGACAGGCGGGATCAGCCCCAGCATTTT

d_gene: TRBD2
v_gene: TRBV19
j_gene: TRBJ2-3
len: 15
abundance: once
CDR3aa: CASSRKRGVTDTQYF
CDR3nt: TGTGCCAGTAGCCGAAAGCGGGGGGTAACAGATACGCAGTATTTT

d_gene: -
v_gene: TRBV6-5
j_gene: TRBJ1-6
len: 14
abundance: -
CDR3aa: CASRAPMSNSPLHF
CDR3nt: TGTGCCAGCAGAGCCCCCATGAGCAATTCACCCCTCCACTTT

d_gene: -
v_gene: TRBV23-1
j_gene: TRBJ2-7
len: 15
abundance: -
CDR3aa: CASSQSRARTYEQYF
CDR3nt: TGCGCCAGCAGTCAATCGAGGGCCAGGACCTACGAGCAGTACTTC

d_gene: TRBD1
v_gene: TRBV5-4
j_gene: TRBJ1-4
len: 16
abundance: few
CDR3aa: CASRRTGGVDNEKLFF
CDR3nt: TGTGCCAGCAGACGGACAGGGGGCGTCGATAATGAAAAACTGTTTTTT

d_gene: TRBD1
v_gene: TRBV5-6
j_gene: TRBJ1-4
len: 13
abundance: -
CDR3aa: CASSFTGVEKLFF
CDR3nt: TGTGCCAGCAGCTTTACAGGGGTAGAAAAACTGTTTTTT

d_gene: -
v_gene: TRBV7-9
j_gene: TRBJ2-7
len: 12
abundance: -
CDR3aa: CASSLPESEQYF
CDR3nt: TGTGCCAGCAGCTTGCCGGAGAGCGAGCAGTACTTC

d_gene: -
v_gene: TRBV7-2
j_gene: TRBJ2-3
len: 19
abundance: -
CDR3aa: CASSGGEGWVRVGTDTQYF
CDR3nt: TGTGCCAGCAGCGGGGGCGAGGGGTGGGTAAGGGTAGGCACAGATACGCAGTATTTT

d_gene: TRBD1
v_gene: TRBV9
j_gene: TRBJ1-1
len: 15
abundance: -
CDR3aa: CASSVGDRGHTEAFF
CDR3nt: TGTGCCAGCAGCGTAGGGGACAGGGGGCACACTGAAGCTTTCTTT

d_gene: TRBD1
v_gene: TRBV9
j_gene: TRBJ1-2
len: 13
abundance: -
CDR3aa: CASSVAQGHGYTF
CDR3nt: TGTGCCAGCAGCGTAGCACAGGGGCATGGCTACACCTTC

d_gene: TRBD1
v_gene: TRBV11-1
j_gene: TRBJ1-2
len: 15
abundance: -
CDR3aa: CASSLLSGGGYGYTF
CDR3nt: TGTGCCAGCAGCTTACTGTCAGGGGGCGGCTATGGCTACACCTTC

d_gene: TRBD1
v_gene: TRBV6-1
j_gene: TRBJ1-2
len: 14
abundance: -
CDR3aa: CASSDSTGAYGYTF
CDR3nt: TGTGCCAGCAGTGATTCCACAGGGGCCTATGGCTACACCTTC